Here is one T cell receptor beta chain with its context. Trimming stripped 2 bases from V and 1 base from J, with 9 bases between. CDR3 length: 14 residues. The V gene's germline CDR1 is SGHKS and CDR2 YYEKEE (reference sequence). Authors' processing steps: Amplifying reference gene primers gave estimates of nucleated cell counts. Sequencing used immunoSEQ multiplex PCR; TCRdb keeps in-frame clones, though not all of them. The D gene and trimming were derived from the DNA, and the V and J assignments and clone size from that table. The sample contains a few hundred thousand clones, roughly 84% of which appear only once. Across 24 US areas, participants ranged in age from 18 to 89 years. These data are taken from a study of blood T cell repertoires in COVID-19. About the research overall: Samples representing acute and convalescent COVID-19 were sourced from the United States, Italy and Spain.

This TCR came from a woman in her 40s who had recovered from COVID-19. This chain joins TRBV5-5 and TRBJ1-1; D possibly corresponds to TRBD1 (5 bases). Sequencing input: PBMCs or T cells enriched from blood (not recorded which). CDR3 residues: CASSFAGSNTEAFF. In nucleotides, the CDR3 is TGTGCCAGCAGCTTCGCAGGGTCGAACACTGAAGCTTTCTTT. Full variable domain (missing parts from reference TRBV5-5 and TRBJ1-1): DAGVTQSPTHLIKTRGQQVTLRCSPISGHKSVSWYQQVLGQGPQFIFQYYEKEERGRGNFPDRFSARQFPNYSSELNVNALLLGDSALYLCASSFAGSNTEAFFGQGTRLTVV.